Listed below are T cell receptor beta chains from one sample, sequenced in a study of CD8 T cells in Susac syndrome. A single record per CDR3 protein comes from TCRdb applying MiXCR to the immunoSEQ multiplex PCR reads. The sample holds 140,000 to 150,000 distinct CDR3 sequences; less than 95% are singletons and the top ten take over 0.07%. The material sequenced was CD4+ T cells from PBMCs. These TCRs come from a human donor in good health. CDR3s include the opening cysteine and the closing phenylalanine or tryptophan. D genes are given only for firm matches. Clone size is given for some rows only: seen once, a few or many times, or a class if the clone is expanded.

NA | TRBJ2-7 | NA | TRBV7-2 | TGTGCCAGCAGCACCTCACAGGCCTCCTACGAGCAGTACTTC | CASSTSQASYEQYF
NA | TRBJ1-4 | NA | TRBV6-2/TRBV6-3 | TGTGCCAGCAGTTACCAGGCTTATGAAAAACTGTTTTTT | CASSYQAYEKLFF
NA | TRBJ2-7 | TRBD1 | TRBV5-1 | TGCGCCAGCAGCCGGCCGACAGGGCTCAGCTCCTACGAGCAGTACTTC | CASSRPTGLSSYEQYF
NA | TRBJ1-3 | NA | TRBV7-9 | TGTGCCAGCAGCCCGAGCGACTCTGGAGGAAACACCATATATTTT | CASSPSDSGGNTIYF
NA | TRBJ1-6 | NA | TRBV19 | TGTGCGGGAAGCGGGTATTCACCCCTCCACTTT | CAGSGYSPLHF
NA | TRBJ2-7 | NA | TRBV2 | TGTGCCAGCAGTAGGGCAGGGGAGAGCTCCTACGAGCAGTACTTC | CASSRAGESSYEQYF
NA | TRBJ2-1 | TRBD2 | TRBV7-2 | TGTGCCAGCAGCTTATCTAGCGGGGACTACAATGAGCAGTTCTTC | CASSLSSGDYNEQFF
NA | TRBJ2-7 | NA | TRBV7-6 | TGTGCCAGCAGCTTAACCAGGAGCTCCTACGAGCAGTACTTC | CASSLTRSSYEQYF
NA | TRBJ2-7 | NA | TRBV27 | TGTGCCAGCAGGCGTACAGAGACCTACGAGCAGTACTTC | CASRRTETYEQYF
NA | TRBJ2-2 | TRBD2 | TRBV7-9 | TGTGCCAGCAGCTTACTGACTAGCGGGAACACCGGGGAGCTGTTTTTT | CASSLLTSGNTGELFF
NA | TRBJ2-3 | NA | TRBV12-3/TRBV12-4 | TGTGCCAGCACCCCCAGGGGCGGACAGACAGATACGCAGTATTTT | CASTPRGGQTDTQYF
NA | TRBJ1-1 | NA | TRBV28 | TGTGCCAGCAGTAGGCGGGAAGCTTTCTTT | CASSRREAFF
once | TRBJ1-1 | NA | TRBV5-1 | TGCGCCAGCAGCTTGGGTACAGGGACGGGCACTGAAGCTTTCTTT | CASSLGTGTGTEAFF
NA | TRBJ2-7 | NA | TRBV7-8 | TGTGCCAGCAGCTCCGCCGGATACGAGCAGTACTTC | CASSSAGYEQYF
NA | TRBJ1-5 | TRBD1 | TRBV30 | TGTGCCTGGAGTCCCGCGGGACAGGTCAATCAGCCCCAGCATTTT | CAWSPAGQVNQPQHF
NA | TRBJ1-5 | NA | TRBV7-7 | TGTGCCAGCAGCTTAGGAAAGGGTCAACCAAATCAGCCCCAGCATTTT | CASSLGKGQPNQPQHF
NA | TRBJ2-5 | TRBD2 | TRBV29-1 | TGCAGCGTTGTTCGGACTAGCGGGAGTAGGGAGACCCAGTACTTC | CSVVRTSGSRETQYF
NA | TRBJ2-5 | NA | TRBV28 | TGTGCCAGCAGCCTTGGGGGGCGAGAGACCCAGTACTTC | CASSLGGRETQYF
NA | TRBJ2-2 | NA | TRBV6-6 | TGTGCCAGCAGCCCCATTGGCGGGGAGCTGTTTTTT | CASSPIGGELFF
NA | TRBJ2-3 | TRBD2 | TRBV15 | TGTGCCACCAGCAGAACCGGACTAGCGGGAGTCCCAGATACGCAGTATTTT | CATSRTGLAGVPDTQYF
NA | TRBJ2-3 | NA | TRBV18 | TGTGCCAGCTCTCGTGAGGTCACAGATACGCAGTATTTT | CASSREVTDTQYF
once | TRBJ1-2 | TRBD1 | TRBV30 | TGTGCCGCTACAGGGGGCTATGGCTACACCTTC | CAATGGYGYTF
NA | TRBJ2-1 | NA | TRBV19 | TGTGCCAGTAGCCGATTCTCCGCCAACAATGAGCAGTTCTTC | CASSRFSANNEQFF
NA | TRBJ2-7 | NA | TRBV27 | TGTGCCAGCAGTTTCGCGGCAGATGAATCCTGCGAGCAGTACTTC | CASSFAADESCEQYF
NA | TRBJ2-7 | TRBD2 | TRBV27 | TGTGCCAGCAGTATCGGGACTAGCTCCTCCTACGAGCAGTACTTC | CASSIGTSSSYEQYF
NA | TRBJ1-5 | NA | TRBV3-1 | TGTGCCAGCAGCCAAGGGCAGGGAGCTTTTAATCAGCCCCAGCATTTT | CASSQGQGAFNQPQHF
NA | TRBJ2-3 | TRBD1 | TRBV18 | TGTGCCAGCTCCGGACAGGTCACAGATACGCAGTATTTT | CASSGQVTDTQYF
NA | TRBJ1-1 | NA | TRBV7-9 | TGTGCCAGCAGCTTAGGGGAGACAGCGATGAACACTGAAGCTTTCTTT | CASSLGETAMNTEAFF
NA | TRBJ2-1 | NA | TRBV7-3 | TGTGCCAGCAGCCTATCCCCCCCTGAGCAGTTCTTC | CASSLSPPEQFF
NA | TRBJ1-2 | TRBD1 | TRBV6-4 | TGTGCCAGCAGTGAAGGGACAGCTTCCTATGGCTACACCTTC | CASSEGTASYGYTF
NA | TRBJ1-2 | TRBD1 | TRBV27 | TGTGCCAGCAGTACCGACAGGGGATATGGCTACACCTTC | CASSTDRGYGYTF
once | TRBJ2-2 | TRBD2 | TRBV10-2 | TGCGCCAGCAGTCCTAGCGGGAGGGCCACCGGGGAGCTGTTTTTT | CASSPSGRATGELFF
NA | TRBJ2-1 | TRBD2 | TRBV9 | TGTGCCAGCAGCGTAGTGGGACTAGCCGATGAGCAGTTCTTC | CASSVVGLADEQFF
NA | TRBJ2-7 | NA | TRBV7-3 | TGTGCCAGCAGCTCCCCGACTAGGAACCCCCACGAGCAGTACTTC | CASSSPTRNPHEQYF
NA | TRBJ2-2 | NA | TRBV27 | TGTGCCAGCACGACAGCGAACACCGGGGAGCTGTTTTTT | CASTTANTGELFF
NA | TRBJ1-3 | TRBD1 | TRBV5-4 | TGTGCCAGCAGCTTCCAGGGGGGCAGGGGTTCTGGAAACACCATATATTTT | CASSFQGGRGSGNTIYF
NA | TRBJ1-1 | TRBD1 | TRBV30 | TGTGCCTGGAAAAGGGTGACAGGGACTGAAGCTTTCTTT | CAWKRVTGTEAFF
NA | TRBJ2-2 | NA | TRBV29-1 | TGCAGCGTTGAAGAGGGGGGCGGGTACACCGGGGAGCTGTTTTTT | CSVEEGGGYTGELFF
NA | TRBJ2-1 | NA | TRBV2 | TGTGCCAGCAAGGACACATCCTCCTACAATGAGCAGTTCTTC | CASKDTSSYNEQFF
NA | TRBJ1-5 | NA | TRBV19 | TGTGCCAGTAGTATAGCACAGACTAGCAATCAGCCCCAGCATTTT | CASSIAQTSNQPQHF
NA | TRBJ2-4 | TRBD1 | TRBV5-4 | TGTGCCAGCAGCGGGACAGGTTTCGCCATTCAGTACTTC | CASSGTGFAIQYF
NA | TRBJ2-1 | NA | TRBV12-3/TRBV12-4 | TGTGCCAGCGATGGGGGACGCCAGTTCTTC | CASDGGRQFF
NA | TRBJ1-5 | TRBD1 | TRBV12-3/TRBV12-4 | TGTGCCAGCAGTTTAACAGGGGCGGGCAATCAGCCCCAGCATTTT | CASSLTGAGNQPQHF
once | TRBJ2-2 | NA | TRBV6-5 | TGTGCCAGCAGTTACTCCGTGGCTGTTGACCGGGGGCTGTTTTTT | CASSYSVAVDRGLFF
once | TRBJ2-1 | TRBD2 | TRBV5-6 | TGTGCCAGCAGCTTGGAATCTAGCGGGAGTATGGATGAGCAGTTCTTC | CASSLESSGSMDEQFF
NA | TRBJ2-3 | NA | TRBV5-6 | TGTGCCAGCAGTCATCGGACGTATACAGATACGCAGTATTTT | CASSHRTYTDTQYF
NA | TRBJ2-7 | NA | TRBV5-1 | TGCGCCAGCAGCTTGGATGGGCACGAGCAGTACTTC | CASSLDGHEQYF
NA | TRBJ2-3 | NA | TRBV24-1 | TGTGCCACCAGTGATCCTGAGTCGGGGCCTGGGGTCACAGATACGCAGTATTTT | CATSDPESGPGVTDTQYF
NA | TRBJ2-7 | NA | TRBV7-2 | TGTGCCAGCAGCTCCCGAGCTGCGTGGGCTGACGAGCAGTACTTC | CASSSRAAWADEQYF
NA | TRBJ2-1 | NA | TRBV13 | TGTGCCAGCAGCTTCCCAGGGCTGACGGAACAGTTCTTC | CASSFPGLTEQFF